A single T cell receptor (beta chain) is shown here with its context. Its antigen specificity is not known. There are no base qualities to consult, and no much larger clone falls within one base. These data originate in a study of blood T cells in healthy people across ages (dated by TCRdb to between 2014 and 2016). About the full investigation: In model experiments, roughly one uniquely barcoded TCR beta cDNA molecule per two T cells was captured by template switching. The study analyzed two additional independent replicas of 1 million unique cDNA reads from the same blood draw for two donors, one aged 18 to 30 and one aged 80 or older. Using deep sequencing normalized with unique cDNA molecular identifiers, the study measured how TCR beta repertoire diversity changes with age. Four age groups were formed from the donors: young (average about 15 years), middle-aged (around 41), aged (62) and long-lived (around 82). Overall study results and their limits: Bulk unsorted PBMC profiling prevented conclusive comparison of naive and antigen-experienced compartments. Estimates of total diversity based on one million sequenced T cells were regarded as lower bounds and as underestimates. The long-lived group showed more naive CD4+ T cells, fewer expanded clones and increased TCR diversity than the aged group, suggesting age selection. Observed TCR beta diversity per million T cells fell roughly linearly with age, and a significant reduction was already apparent by age around 44. Observed TCR beta diversity correlated strongly with the percentage of naive T cells measured by flow cytometry. The CMV infection status of donors was not known, potentially confounding age-related changes in expanded clonotypes.

Donors were 40 or so systemically healthy Caucasian individuals from Russia aged 6 to 90 years. Each donor gave about 9.7 milliliters of peripheral blood, drawn into EDTA-treated Vacutainer tubes. Ficoll-Paque density-gradient centrifugation was used to isolate PBMCs, with at least 6 million obtained per sample. Total RNA, at least 5 micrograms per sample, was extracted from PBMCs with Trizol reagent. For every donor, an aliquot of PBMCs went through flow cytometry to measure the percentages of naive CD45RAhigh/CD27high T cells. The library was prepared using 5' RACE. The run used an Illumina HiSeq 2500. The second PCR ran for roughly 7 to 12 cycles and used a J-beta primer mix along with a sample-barcoded 5' primer. A template-switch 5' adaptor carrying 12 random nucleotides introduced a unique molecular identifier onto each TCR beta cDNA molecule. At least 3 million CDR3-containing paired-end reads were obtained from each sample. The Mint cDNA synthesis kit, primed by a TRBC-specific oligonucleotide, was used to synthesize first-strand cDNA from all RNA. Following uracil-DNA glycosylase treatment, a first 18-cycle PCR with universal primers M1SS and BC2_uni_R was performed on all cDNA. From the authors' description of their analysis: For normalization, 1 million high-quality reads were randomly selected from each sample, with every read carrying a distinct molecular identifier. Reads with shared molecular identifiers were discarded instead of being binned into consensus sequences. MiTCR, with a Q25 quality threshold and the strictest error-elimination algorithm, was used for CDR3 identification, clonotype clustering and error correction. A nonparametric unseen species model using Euler transformation provided a lower-bound estimate of total TCR beta diversity. TCRdb took the public reads, trimmed them with fastp at Q25, ran MiXCR for clone calling and kept in-frame beta chains. Every entry covers one CDR3 protein and lists the most common genes and DNA from its rows. These V and J calls are TCRdb output, not the study's own analysis. The sample includes approximately 800,000 distinct CDR3 sequences, with under 30% observed a single time. About 3% of the sample belongs to the ten largest clones.

Via the germline V gene, CDR1 is MNHEY and CDR2 SVGAGI. A distance of 14 bases separates the germline ends of V and J, which lose 6 bases and 0 bases respectively. From cysteine to phenylalanine, the CDR3 is 15 amino acids long. Only the CDR3 DNA stays, 45 bases, in frame from base 1. In addition, the sample was reused for a study of T cells of mothers and their children. In that second paper, the authors write: The donors were nine systemically healthy Caucasian individuals, made up of three mothers and their six children. cDNA synthesis used all of the extracted RNA, with approximately 1.4 ug of RNA in each 15 ul reaction. Sample barcodes and 2-4 random nucleotides were added via the M1S primer in the second PCR. More than 8 million TCR beta CDR3 reads were obtained from each mother, and roughly 3 million reads were obtained from each child. TCR recombination output is similarly shaped by thymic selection in related and unrelated pairs, with a minor effect exerted by inherited differences. Normalized repertoire overlap was always slightly but never significantly higher in related than unrelated mother-child pairs. No persistent microchimeric T cell clones were detected, at a sensitivity of 80 to 100 clones per million clonotypes. Deep NGS was used in the study to compare the TCR beta repertoires of mothers and children and to look for features that separate related mother-child pairs from unrelated individuals. Mothers averaged about 37 +/- 4 years of age and children averaged about 10 +/- 4 years. Libraries were sequenced on Illumina HiSeq 2000 with 100+100 nt paired-end reads after adapter ligation with NEBNext reagents. To prevent cross-contamination, the mother and child libraries were prepared a month apart and were sequenced in separate runs. For each donor, between about 500,000 and 2,000,000 distinct TCR beta clonotypes were identified. Naive TCR beta clonotypes were estimated from low-frequency clonotypes matched to each donor's FACS-determined naive share, without sorting.

This clonotype was obtained from a boy between 10 and 17 years old in good health. Material for sequencing was blood. This chain joins TRBV6-5 to TRBJ2-5; no D gene call is confident. The sequence in DNA is TGTGCCAGCAGCCCCTGGGTGGGGAACCAAGAGACCCAGTACTTC. This translates into CASSPWVGNQETQYF.